This T cell receptor (beta chain) derives from a study of blood T cell repertoires in COVID-19. This clone occurred a few times. This CDR3 spans 14 amino acids. V dropped 6 bases and J dropped 7; count of bases not matched to a gene: 12. Germline CDR1 SQVTM, CDR2 ANQGSEA. Some clones are missing from TCRdb's copy, which holds only in-frame ones; the method was immunoSEQ multiplex PCR. The sample contains roughly 100,000 clones, 85% to 90% of which appear only once. This TCR was recovered from a man aged 50 to 60 with active or convalescent COVID-19. This chain links TRBV29-1 with TRBJ1-2; 9 positions agree with TRBD1. Sequencing was performed on peripheral blood. The CDR3 here is CSVQSSTGGAGYTF. The CDR3, as DNA: TGCAGCGTCCAATCCTCCACAGGGGGCGCTGGCTACACCTTC.